This T cell receptor (beta chain) was identified in a study of post-analysis software for immune sequencing data. Study as a whole: The disease courses spanned relapsing-remitting, secondary progressive and progressive-relapsing forms of multiple sclerosis. Broader study findings: Elevated frequency relative to controls characterized about 5 TRBV segments in patients, TRBV5-6, TRBV5-1 and TRBV20-1 among them. Batch-matched samples strongly co-clustered by F measure. Comparison with controls showed significantly lower normalized Chao1 diversity in multiple sclerosis patients.

The germline V gene encodes CDR1 SGHKS and CDR2 YYEKEE (reference sequence). With 1 base clipped from V and 0 bases from J, the junction kept 1 base outside the gene matches. The CDR3 is made up of 14 amino acids. Unique molecular identifiers were present in the TCR beta cDNA libraries. Each sample of about 0.95 to 11 million input T cells yielded 500,000 or so cDNA molecules, so each molecule approximated one T cell. TCRdb passed the PCR reads through MiXCR, listing each CDR3 protein once. This table holds about 540,000 distinct CDR3 sequences, less than 40% found once. This clonotype showed up many times. The antigen is unknown.

Material for sequencing was blood. The chain recombines TRBV5-5 with TRBJ2-7, with 7 bases fitting TRBD1. The TCR was taken from a girl between 2 and 17 years old with multiple sclerosis. This chain's CDR3 is CASSLWDSSYEQYF. Written as DNA, the CDR3 is TGTGCCAGCAGCTTGTGGGACAGCTCCTACGAGCAGTACTTC.